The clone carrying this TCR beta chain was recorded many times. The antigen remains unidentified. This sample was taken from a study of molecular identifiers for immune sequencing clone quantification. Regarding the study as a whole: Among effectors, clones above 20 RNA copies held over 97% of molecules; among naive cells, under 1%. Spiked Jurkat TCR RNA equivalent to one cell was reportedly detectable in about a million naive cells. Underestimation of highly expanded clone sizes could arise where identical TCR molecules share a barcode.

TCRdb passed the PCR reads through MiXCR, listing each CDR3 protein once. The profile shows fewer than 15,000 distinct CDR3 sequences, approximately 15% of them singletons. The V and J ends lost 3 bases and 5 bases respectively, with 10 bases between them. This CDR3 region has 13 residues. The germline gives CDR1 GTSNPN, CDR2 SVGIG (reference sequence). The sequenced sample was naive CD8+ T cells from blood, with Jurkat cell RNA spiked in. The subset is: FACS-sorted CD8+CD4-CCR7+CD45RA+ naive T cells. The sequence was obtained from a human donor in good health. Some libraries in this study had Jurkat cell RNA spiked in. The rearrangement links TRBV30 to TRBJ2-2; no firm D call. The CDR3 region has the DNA TGTGCCTGGAGCGGCCCCTATACCGGGGAGCTGTTTTTT. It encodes CAWSGPYTGELFF.